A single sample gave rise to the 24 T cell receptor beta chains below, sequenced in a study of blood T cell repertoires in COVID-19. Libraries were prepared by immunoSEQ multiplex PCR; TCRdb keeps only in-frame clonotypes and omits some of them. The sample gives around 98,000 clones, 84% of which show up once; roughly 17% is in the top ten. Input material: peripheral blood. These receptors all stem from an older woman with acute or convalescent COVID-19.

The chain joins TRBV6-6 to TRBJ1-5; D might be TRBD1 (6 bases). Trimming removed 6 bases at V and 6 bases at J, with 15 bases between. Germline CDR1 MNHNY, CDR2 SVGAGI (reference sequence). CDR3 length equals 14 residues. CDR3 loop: CASRGGGAVQPQHF. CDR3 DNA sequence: TGTGCCAGCAGAGGTGGGGGGGCTGTTCAGCCCCAGCATTTT.

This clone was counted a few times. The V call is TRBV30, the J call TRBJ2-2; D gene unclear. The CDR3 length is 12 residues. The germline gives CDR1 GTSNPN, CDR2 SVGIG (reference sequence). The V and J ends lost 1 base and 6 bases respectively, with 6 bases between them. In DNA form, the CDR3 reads TGTGCCTGGAGTGAGAGCTCCGGGGAGCTGTTTTTT. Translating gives CAWSESSGELFF.

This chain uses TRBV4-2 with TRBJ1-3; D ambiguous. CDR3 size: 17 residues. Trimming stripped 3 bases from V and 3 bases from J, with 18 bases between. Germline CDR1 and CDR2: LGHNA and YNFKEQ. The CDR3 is CASSHQHGGGYGNTIYF. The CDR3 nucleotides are TGTGCCAGCAGCCACCAGCACGGAGGTGGTTATGGAAACACCATATATTTT.

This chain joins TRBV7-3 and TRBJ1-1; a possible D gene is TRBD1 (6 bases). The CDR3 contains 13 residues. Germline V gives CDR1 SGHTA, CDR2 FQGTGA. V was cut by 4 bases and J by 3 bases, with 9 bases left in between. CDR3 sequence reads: CASSSHRDTEAFF. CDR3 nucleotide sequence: TGTGCCAGCAGCTCCCACAGGGACACTGAAGCTTTCTTT.

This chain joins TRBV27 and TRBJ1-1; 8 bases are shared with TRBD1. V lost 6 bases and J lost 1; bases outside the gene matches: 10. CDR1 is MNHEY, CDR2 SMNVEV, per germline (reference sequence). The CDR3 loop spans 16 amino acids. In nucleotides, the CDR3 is TGTGCCAGCAGCCTAGGGACAGGAGGTACGAACACTGAAGCTTTCTTT. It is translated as CASSLGTGGTNTEAFF.

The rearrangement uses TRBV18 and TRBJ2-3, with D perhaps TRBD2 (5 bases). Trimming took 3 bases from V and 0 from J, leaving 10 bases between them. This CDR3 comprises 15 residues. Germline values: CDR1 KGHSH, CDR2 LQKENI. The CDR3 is CASSPMGVSTDTQYF. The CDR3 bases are TGTGCCAGCTCACCGATGGGAGTTAGCACAGATACGCAGTATTTT.

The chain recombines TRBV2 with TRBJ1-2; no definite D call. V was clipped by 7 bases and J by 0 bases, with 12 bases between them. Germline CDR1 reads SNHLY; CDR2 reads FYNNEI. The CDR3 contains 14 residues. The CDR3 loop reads CASKPLLSNYGYTF. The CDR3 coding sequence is TGTGCCAGCAAACCGCTTCTATCTAACTATGGCTACACCTTC.

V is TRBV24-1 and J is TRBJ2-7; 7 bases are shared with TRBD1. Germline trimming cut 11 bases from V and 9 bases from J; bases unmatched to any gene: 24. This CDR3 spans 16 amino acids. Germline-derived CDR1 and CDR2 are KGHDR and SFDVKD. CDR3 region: CASQPERDRPFVWQYF. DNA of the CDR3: TGTGCCAGCCAGCCAGAAAGGGACAGACCCTTCGTGTGGCAGTACTTC.

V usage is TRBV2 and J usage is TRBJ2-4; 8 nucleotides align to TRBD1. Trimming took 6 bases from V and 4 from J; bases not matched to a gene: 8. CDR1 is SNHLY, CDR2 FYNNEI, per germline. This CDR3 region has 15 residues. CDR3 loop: CASSVGGQGKNIQYF. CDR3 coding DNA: TGTGCCAGCAGCGTTGGAGGACAGGGAAAAAACATTCAGTACTTC.

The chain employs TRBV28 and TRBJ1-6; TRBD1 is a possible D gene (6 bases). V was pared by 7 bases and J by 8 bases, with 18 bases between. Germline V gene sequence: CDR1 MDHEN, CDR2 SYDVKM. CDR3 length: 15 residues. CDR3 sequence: CASTTRGAGYSPLHF. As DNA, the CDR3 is TGTGCCAGCACCACCCGGGGGGCAGGCTATTCACCCCTCCACTTT.

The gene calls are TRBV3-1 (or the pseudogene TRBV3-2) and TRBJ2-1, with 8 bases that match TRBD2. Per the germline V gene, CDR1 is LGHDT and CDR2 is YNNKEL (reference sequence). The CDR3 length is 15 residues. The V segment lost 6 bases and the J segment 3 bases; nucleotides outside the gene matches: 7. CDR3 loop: CASSPGLAVYNEQFF. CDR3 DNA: TGTGCCAGCAGTCCAGGACTAGCAGTCTACAATGAGCAGTTCTTC.

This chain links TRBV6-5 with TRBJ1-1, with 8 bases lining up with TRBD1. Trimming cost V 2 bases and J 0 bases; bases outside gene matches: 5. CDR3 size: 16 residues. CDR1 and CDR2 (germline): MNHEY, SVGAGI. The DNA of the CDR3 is TGTGCCAGCAGTTACAACCCGGGACAGGTGAACACTGAAGCTTTCTTT. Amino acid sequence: CASSYNPGQVNTEAFF.

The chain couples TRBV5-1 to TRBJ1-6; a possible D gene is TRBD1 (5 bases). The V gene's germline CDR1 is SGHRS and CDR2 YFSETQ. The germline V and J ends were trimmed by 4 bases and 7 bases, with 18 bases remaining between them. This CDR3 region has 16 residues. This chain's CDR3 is CASSPTGGVGNSPLHF. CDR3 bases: TGCGCCAGCAGCCCAACTGGGGGGGTGGGGAATTCACCCCTCCACTTT.

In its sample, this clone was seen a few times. The CDR3 nucleotides are TGTGCCAGCAGCACACCTGGACAGGGAGGGGTATGCAACAATAATCAGCCCCAGCATTTT. Amino acids: CASSTPGQGGVCNNNQPQHF. This chain uses TRBV21-1 with TRBJ1-5; the table's D gene call, TRBD1, was not cross checked with the DNA. TRBV21-1 is listed as a pseudogene. This CDR3 is 20 amino acids long.

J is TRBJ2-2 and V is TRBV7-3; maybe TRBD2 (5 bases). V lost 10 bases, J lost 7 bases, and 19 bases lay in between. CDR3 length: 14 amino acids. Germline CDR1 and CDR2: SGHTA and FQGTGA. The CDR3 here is CATKPEGTVGELFF. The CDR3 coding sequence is TGTGCCACGAAACCAGAGGGCACCGTCGGGGAGCTGTTTTTT.

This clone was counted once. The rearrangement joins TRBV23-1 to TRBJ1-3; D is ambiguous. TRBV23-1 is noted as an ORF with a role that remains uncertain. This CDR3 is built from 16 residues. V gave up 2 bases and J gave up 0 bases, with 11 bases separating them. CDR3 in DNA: TGCGCCAGCAGTCAACCTATTCGGTACTCTGGAAACACCATATATTTT. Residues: CASSQPIRYSGNTIYF.

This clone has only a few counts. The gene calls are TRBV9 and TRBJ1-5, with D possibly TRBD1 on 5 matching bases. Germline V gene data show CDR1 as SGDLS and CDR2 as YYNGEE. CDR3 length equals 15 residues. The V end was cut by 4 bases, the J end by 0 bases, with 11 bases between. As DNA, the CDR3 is TGTGCCAGCAGCTACCGGGGGGTTAGCAATCAGCCCCAGCATTTT. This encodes CASSYRGVSNQPQHF.

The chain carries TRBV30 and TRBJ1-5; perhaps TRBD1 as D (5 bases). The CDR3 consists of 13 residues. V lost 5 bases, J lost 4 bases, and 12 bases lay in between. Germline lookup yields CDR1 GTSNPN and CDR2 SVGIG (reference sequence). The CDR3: CAWAPRQNQPQHF. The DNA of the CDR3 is TGTGCCTGGGCCCCTCGACAGAATCAGCCCCAGCATTTT.

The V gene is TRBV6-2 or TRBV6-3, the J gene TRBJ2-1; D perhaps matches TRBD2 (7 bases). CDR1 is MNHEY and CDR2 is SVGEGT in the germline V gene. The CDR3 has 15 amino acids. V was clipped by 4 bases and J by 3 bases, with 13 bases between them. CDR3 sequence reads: CASSSGGGYYNEQFF. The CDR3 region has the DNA TGTGCCAGCAGTTCAGGCGGGGGCTACTACAATGAGCAGTTCTTC.

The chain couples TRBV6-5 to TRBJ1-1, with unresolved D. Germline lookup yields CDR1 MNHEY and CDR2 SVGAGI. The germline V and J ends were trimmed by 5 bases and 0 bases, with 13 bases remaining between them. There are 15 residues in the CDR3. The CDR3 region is CASSHLLNMNTEAFF. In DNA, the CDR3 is TGTGCCAGCAGTCACCTCCTGAACATGAACACTGAAGCTTTCTTT.

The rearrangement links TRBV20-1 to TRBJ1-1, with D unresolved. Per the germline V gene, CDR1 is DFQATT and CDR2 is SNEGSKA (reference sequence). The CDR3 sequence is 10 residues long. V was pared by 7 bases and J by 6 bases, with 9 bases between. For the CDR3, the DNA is TGCAGTGTAGCATACCCTGAAGCTTTCTTT. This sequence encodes CSVAYPEAFF.

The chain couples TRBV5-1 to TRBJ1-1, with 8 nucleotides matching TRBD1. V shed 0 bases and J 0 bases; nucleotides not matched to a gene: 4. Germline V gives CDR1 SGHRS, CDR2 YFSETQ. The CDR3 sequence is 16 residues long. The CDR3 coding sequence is TGCGCCAGCAGCTTGGGACAGGGGATAGTGAACACTGAAGCTTTCTTT. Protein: CASSLGQGIVNTEAFF.

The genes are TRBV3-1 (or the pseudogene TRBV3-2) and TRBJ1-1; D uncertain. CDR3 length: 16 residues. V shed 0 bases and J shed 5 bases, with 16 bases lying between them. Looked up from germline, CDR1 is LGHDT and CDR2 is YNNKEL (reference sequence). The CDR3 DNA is TGTGCCAGCAGCCAAGATAAGAGGGTCCCTCTAACTGAAGCTTTCTTT. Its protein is CASSQDKRVPLTEAFF.

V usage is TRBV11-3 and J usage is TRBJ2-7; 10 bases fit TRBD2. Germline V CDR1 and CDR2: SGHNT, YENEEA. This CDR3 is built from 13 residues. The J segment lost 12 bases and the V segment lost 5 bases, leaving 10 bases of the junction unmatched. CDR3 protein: CASSPTRLAGVYF. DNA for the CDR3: TGTGCCAGCAGCCCGACCCGACTAGCGGGCGTGTACTTC.